The clone carrying this TCR beta chain has only a few counts. What it recognizes is unknown. These data originate in a study of T cell repertoires in cytomegalovirus infection. Broader study findings: CMV-specific HLA-C-restricted TCR beta clonotypes dominated the ex vivo response.

TCRdb reprocessed the reads via MiXCR and lists one record per CDR3 protein. The sample has approximately 74,000 distinct CDR3 sequences; approximately 42% are singletons. The CDR3 is 16 residues long. Germline CDR1 is MGHRA and CDR2 is YSYEKL. V lost 0 bases to trimming and J lost 3 bases, with 15 bases between them. The sample consisted of CD8+ T cells from cultured PBMCs, taken from culture after CMV antigen stimulation. The chain combines TRBV4-1 with TRBJ2-7; D unresolved. The TCR comes from a human donor in good health (CMV status not recorded). Some clones in this sample may be carry-over from other donors' samples. The CDR3 sequence: CASSQELWGTGYEQYF. CDR3 DNA: TGCGCCAGCAGCCAAGAACTCTGGGGTACGGGCTACGAGCAGTACTTC.